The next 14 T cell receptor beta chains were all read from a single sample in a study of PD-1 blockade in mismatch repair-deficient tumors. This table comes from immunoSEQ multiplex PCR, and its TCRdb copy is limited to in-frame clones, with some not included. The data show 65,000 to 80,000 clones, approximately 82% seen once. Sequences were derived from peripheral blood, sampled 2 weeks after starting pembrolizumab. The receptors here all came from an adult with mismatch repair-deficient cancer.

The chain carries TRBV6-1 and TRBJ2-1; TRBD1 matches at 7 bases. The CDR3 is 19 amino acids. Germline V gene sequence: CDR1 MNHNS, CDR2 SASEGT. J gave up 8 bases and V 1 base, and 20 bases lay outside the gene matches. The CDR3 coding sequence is TGTGCCAGCAGTGAAGTAGACAGGGTCTTCGGAGCTGGTAGGGATGAGCAGTTCTTC. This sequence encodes CASSEVDRVFGAGRDEQFF.

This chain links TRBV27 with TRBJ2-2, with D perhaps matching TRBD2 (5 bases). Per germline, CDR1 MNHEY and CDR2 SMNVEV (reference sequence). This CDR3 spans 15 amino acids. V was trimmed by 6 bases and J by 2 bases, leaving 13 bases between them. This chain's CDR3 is CASRVLARNTGELFF. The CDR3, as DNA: TGTGCCAGCAGAGTCTTAGCGCGAAACACCGGGGAGCTGTTTTTT.

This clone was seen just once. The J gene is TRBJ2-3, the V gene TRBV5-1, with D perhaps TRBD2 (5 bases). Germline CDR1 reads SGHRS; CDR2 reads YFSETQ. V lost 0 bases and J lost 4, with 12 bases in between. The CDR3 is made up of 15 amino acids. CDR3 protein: CASSLGRGISDTQYF. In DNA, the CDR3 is TGCGCCAGCAGCTTGGGCCGGGGTATCTCAGATACGCAGTATTTT.

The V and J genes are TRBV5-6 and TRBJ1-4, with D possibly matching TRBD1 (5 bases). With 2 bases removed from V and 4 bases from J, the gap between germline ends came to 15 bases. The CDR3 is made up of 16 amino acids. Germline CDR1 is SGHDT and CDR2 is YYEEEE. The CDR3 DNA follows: TGTGCCAGCAGCTTTTCCCGCAGGGAATATAATGAAAAACTGTTTTTT. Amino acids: CASSFSRREYNEKLFF.

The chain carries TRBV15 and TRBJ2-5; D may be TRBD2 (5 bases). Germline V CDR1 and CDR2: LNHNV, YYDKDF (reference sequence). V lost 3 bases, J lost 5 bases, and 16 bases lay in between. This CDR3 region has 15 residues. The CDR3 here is CATSSTRSPTETQYF. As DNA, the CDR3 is TGTGCCACCAGCAGTACTAGGAGCCCAACCGAGACCCAGTACTTC.

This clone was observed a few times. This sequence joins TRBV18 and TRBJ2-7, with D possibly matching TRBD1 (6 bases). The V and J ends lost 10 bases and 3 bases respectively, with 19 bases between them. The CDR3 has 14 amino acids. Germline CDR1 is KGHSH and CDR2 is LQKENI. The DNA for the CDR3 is TGTGCCACCTCGTTCGGGGCAGGGGACTACGAGCAGTACTTC. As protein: CATSFGAGDYEQYF.

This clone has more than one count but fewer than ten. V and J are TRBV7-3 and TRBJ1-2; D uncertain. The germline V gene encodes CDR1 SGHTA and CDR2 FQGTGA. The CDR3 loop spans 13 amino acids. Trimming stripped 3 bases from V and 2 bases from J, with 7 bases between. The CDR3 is CASSLEGNYGYTF. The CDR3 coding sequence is TGTGCCAGCAGCTTGGAGGGAAACTATGGCTACACCTTC.

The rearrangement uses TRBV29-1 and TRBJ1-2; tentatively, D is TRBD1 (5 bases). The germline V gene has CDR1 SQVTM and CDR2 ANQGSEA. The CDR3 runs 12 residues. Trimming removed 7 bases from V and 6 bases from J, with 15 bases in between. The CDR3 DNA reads TGCAGCGGAAGGGACGCGTTTGATGGCTACACCTTC. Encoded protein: CSGRDAFDGYTF.

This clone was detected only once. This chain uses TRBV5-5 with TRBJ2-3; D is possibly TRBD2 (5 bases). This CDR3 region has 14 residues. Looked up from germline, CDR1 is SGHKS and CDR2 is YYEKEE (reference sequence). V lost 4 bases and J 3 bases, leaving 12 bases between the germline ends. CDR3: CASSRGLLTDTQYF. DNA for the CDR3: TGTGCCAGCAGCCGTGGACTGTTAACAGATACGCAGTATTTT. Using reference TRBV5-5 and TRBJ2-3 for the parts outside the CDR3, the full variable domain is DAGVTQSPTHLIKTRGQQVTLRCSPISGHKSVSWYQQVLGQGPQFIFQYYEKEERGRGNFPDRFSARQFPNYSSELNVNALLLGDSALYLCASSRGLLTDTQYFGPGTRLTVL.

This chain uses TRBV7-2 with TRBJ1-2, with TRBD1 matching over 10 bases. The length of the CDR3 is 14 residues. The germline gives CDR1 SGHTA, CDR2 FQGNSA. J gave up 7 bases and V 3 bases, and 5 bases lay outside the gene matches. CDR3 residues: CASSFTTGGSGYTF. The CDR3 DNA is TGTGCCAGCAGCTTTACGACAGGGGGCTCTGGCTACACCTTC.

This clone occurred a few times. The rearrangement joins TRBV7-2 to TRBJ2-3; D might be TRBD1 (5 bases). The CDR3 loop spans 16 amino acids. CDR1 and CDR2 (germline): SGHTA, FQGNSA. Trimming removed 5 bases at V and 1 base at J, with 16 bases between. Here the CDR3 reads CASSPLIIRGTDTQYF. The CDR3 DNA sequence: TGTGCCAGCAGCCCCCTTATCATCAGGGGCACAGATACGCAGTATTTT.

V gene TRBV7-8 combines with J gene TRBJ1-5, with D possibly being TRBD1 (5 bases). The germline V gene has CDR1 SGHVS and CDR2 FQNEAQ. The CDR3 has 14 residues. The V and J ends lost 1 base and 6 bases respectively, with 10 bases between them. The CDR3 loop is CASSLGRGIQPQHF. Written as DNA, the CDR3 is TGTGCCAGCAGCTTAGGGCGGGGCATTCAGCCCCAGCATTTT.

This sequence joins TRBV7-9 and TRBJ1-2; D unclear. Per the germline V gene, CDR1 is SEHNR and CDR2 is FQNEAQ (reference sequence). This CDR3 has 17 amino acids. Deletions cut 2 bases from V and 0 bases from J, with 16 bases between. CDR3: CASSLPSPRSTNYGYTF. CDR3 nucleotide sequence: TGTGCCAGCAGCTTACCATCTCCGAGGTCGACTAACTATGGCTACACCTTC.

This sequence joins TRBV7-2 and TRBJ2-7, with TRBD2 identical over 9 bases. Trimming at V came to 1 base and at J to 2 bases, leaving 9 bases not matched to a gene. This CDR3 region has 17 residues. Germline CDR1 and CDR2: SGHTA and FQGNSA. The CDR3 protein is CASSLERTSGPAYEQYF. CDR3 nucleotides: TGTGCCAGCAGCTTAGAACGAACTAGCGGGCCCGCCTACGAGCAGTACTTC.